The T cell receptor (beta chain) described here comes from a study of Ad26.COV2.S vaccination and SARS-CoV-2 variants. Findings of the study overall: Substantial post-vaccination breadth of spike-specific CD8+ and CD4+ T cell responses was reported.

As for treatment: around 19 received Ad26.COV2.S at low or high dose, single or two shots; several received placebo; per-sample allocation not given. Repertoires come from day 63 after the first vaccine or placebo injection. A Boston donor was an adult aged 18-55 years. Details on this clone: Its antigen is as yet unknown.

Germline V gene lookup returns CDR1 MDHEN and CDR2 SYDVKM. The CDR3 length is 15 residues. Trimming removed 5 bases at V and 0 bases at J, with 8 bases between. Clones were read by immunoSEQ multiplex PCR, and TCRdb kept only the in-frame ones, dropping some. Altogether hundreds of thousands of clones are present, roughly nine tenths being singletons, with the ten largest covering over 1.3%. The clonotype comes from a person between 18 and 60 years old who received the Ad26.COV2.S COVID-19 vaccine or a placebo. This sample comprised peripheral blood, obtained in a trial of Ad26.COV2.S vaccine versus placebo. The chain joins TRBV28 to TRBJ1-6; TRBD1 is a possible D gene (5 bases). CDR3 DNA: TGTGCCAGCAGTCAAACAGGCTCCTATAATTCACCCCTCCACTTT. This encodes CASSQTGSYNSPLHF.